This section outlines one TCR beta chain sequence together with its context. The antigen remains undetermined. The data derive from a study of T cell repertoires in cytomegalovirus infection. Study as a whole: It can be stated that public TCR beta signatures indicated CMV infection as well as a matching HLA type.

MiXCR, run by TCRdb on the reads, gives a single entry per CDR3 protein. Among 600,000 to 700,000 distinct CDR3 sequences, 30% to 35% were seen once, and the ten largest hold about 20%. Between the trimmed V and J ends, which lost 6 bases and 4 bases, there was a span of 16 bases. CDR3 length: 16 amino acids. The receptor's source is a human donor in good health (CMV status not recorded). Some clones in this sample may be carry-over from other donors' samples. The rearrangement uses TRBV12-3 or TRBV12-4 and TRBJ2-6; D perhaps matches TRBD2 (6 bases). The source material was cultured PBMCs, sampled from culture after CMV antigen stimulation. CDR3 residues: CASRPQRGTGANVLTF. In nucleotides, the CDR3 is TGTGCCAGCAGGCCACAACGGGGGACCGGGGCCAACGTCCTGACTTTC.